This T cell receptor beta chain was documented in a study of T cell responses to AZD1222 COVID-19 vaccine. The study, taken as a whole, reports: Along spike, vaccine-associated CD4 TCRs were found throughout, with dominance at 160-218 and 743-854. At baseline, just a handful of AZD1222 recipients tested seropositive. A reported finding is that nearly half of spike-specific TCRs target unmutated variant regions.

This clone was observed once. Its antigen is still unknown. Some clones are missing from TCRdb's copy, which holds only in-frame ones; the method was immunoSEQ multiplex PCR. The sample comprises 190,000 or so clones, more than 75% of which are singletons, and roughly 27% rests with the top ten. In germline, CDR1 is SGDLS, CDR2 YYNGEE. This CDR3 has 22 amino acids. V lost 1 base and J lost 4; bases outside the gene matches: 22. The sample in question was peripheral blood, obtained 28 days after the second AZD1222 dose. The rearrangement links TRBV9 to TRBJ2-3; 12 bases map to TRBD2. The sequence was collected from an adult who received the AZD1222 COVID-19 vaccine. CDR3 amino acids: CASSVNYQGLAGGPWLADTQYF. CDR3 nucleotides: TGTGCCAGCAGCGTAAATTATCAAGGGCTAGCGGGAGGGCCCTGGTTAGCAGATACGCAGTATTTT. Variable domain in full (rest from reference TRBV9 and TRBJ2-3): DSGVTQTPKHLITATGQRVTLRCSPRSGDLSVYWYQQSLDQGLQFLIQYYNGEERAKGNILERFSAQQFPDLHSELNLSSLELGDSALYFCASSVNYQGLAGGPWLADTQYFGPGTRLTVL.